This TCR beta chain was recorded in a study of shared T cell receptors in the human thymus. Only in-frame clones appear in the TCRdb table, and some are missing; sequencing was by immunoSEQ multiplex PCR. The table includes some 720,000 clones, roughly 90% detected once. With 3 bases clipped from V and 6 bases from J, the junction kept 11 bases outside the gene matches. CDR3 length: 16 residues. Germline values: CDR1 KGHSH, CDR2 LQKENI. The sample also formed part of further work on human thymus T cells. That publication notes: Related research described thymic repertoires that were highly overlapping among unrelated individuals.

The specimen was thymocytes. This sequence joins TRBV18 and TRBJ2-7, with 10 bases identical to TRBD2. This receptor was obtained from a boy under two years old with a congenital heart defect. CDR3 sequence reads: CASSPTTSGVLFEQYF. CDR3 coding DNA: TGTGCCAGCTCACCTACCACTAGCGGGGTCCTCTTCGAGCAGTACTTC. The full variable domain, in which reference TRBV18 and TRBJ2-7 provide the parts outside the CDR3, is NAGVMQNPRHLVRRRGQEARLRCSPMKGHSHVYWYRQLPEEGLKFMVYLQKENIIDESGMPKERFSAEFPKEGPSILRIQQVVRGDSAAYFCASSPTTSGVLFEQYFGPGTRLTVT.